The entry below gives a single T cell receptor beta chain sequence along with its context. Clones were sequenced by immunoSEQ multiplex PCR, and TCRdb holds only the in-frame ones, with some missing. The profile shows 700,000 or so clones, 75% to 90% of them singletons. The data were obtained in a study of shared T cell receptors in the human thymus. From germline, CDR1 is SGHAT and CDR2 FQDESV (reference sequence). The V and J ends lost 4 bases and 6 bases, in that order; junction bases with no gene match: 8. CDR3 size: 15 residues. The same sample was also studied in work on human thymus T cells. That work adds: The donors were infants in Finland with congenital heart defects, otherwise immunologically healthy. Thymus specimens were resections from corrective heart surgery. Thymic and blood repertoires seemed to favor certain V and J genes. Related studies found that unrelated individuals share highly overlapping thymic repertoires.

The receptor was derived from a girl under three years old with a congenital heart defect. The chain joins TRBV11-1 to TRBJ2-7; 11 bases are a match to TRBD2. The specimen sequenced was thymocytes. The CDR3 coding sequence is TGTGCCAGCAGCTCCCCCGGGACTAGCGGTCTCGAGCAGTACTTC. Translation gives CASSSPGTSGLEQYF.